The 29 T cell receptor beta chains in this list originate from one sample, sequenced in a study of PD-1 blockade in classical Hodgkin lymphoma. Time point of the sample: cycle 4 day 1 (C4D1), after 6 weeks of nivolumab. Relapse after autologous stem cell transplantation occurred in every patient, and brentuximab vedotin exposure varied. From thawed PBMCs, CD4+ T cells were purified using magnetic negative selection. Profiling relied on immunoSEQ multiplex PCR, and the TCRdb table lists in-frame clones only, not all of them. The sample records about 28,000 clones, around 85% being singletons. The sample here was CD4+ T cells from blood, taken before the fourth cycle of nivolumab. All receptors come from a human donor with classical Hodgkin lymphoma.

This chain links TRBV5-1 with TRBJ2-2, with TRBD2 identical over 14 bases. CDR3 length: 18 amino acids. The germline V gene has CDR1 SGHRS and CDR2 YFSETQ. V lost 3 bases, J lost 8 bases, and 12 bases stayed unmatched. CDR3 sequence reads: CASSSGLAGGPTRGELFF. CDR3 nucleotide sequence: TGCGCCAGCAGCTCTGGACTAGCGGGAGGTCCGACGAGGGGGGAGCTGTTTTTT.

CDR3 in amino acids: CASSYQETQYF. CDR3 nucleotides: TGTGCCAGCAGCTACCAAGAGACCCAGTACTTC. The chain combines TRBV7-9 with TRBJ2-5; D is uncertain. Germline CDR1 SEHNR, CDR2 FQNEAQ (reference sequence). Deletions cut 4 bases from V and 0 bases from J, with 0 bases between. The CDR3 has 11 amino acids.

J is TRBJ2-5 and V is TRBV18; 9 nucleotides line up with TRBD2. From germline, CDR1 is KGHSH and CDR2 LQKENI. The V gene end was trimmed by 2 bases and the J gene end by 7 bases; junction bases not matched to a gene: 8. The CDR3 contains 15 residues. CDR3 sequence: CASSPTSGSTGTQYF. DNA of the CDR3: TGTGCCAGCTCACCAACTAGCGGGTCCACGGGGACCCAGTACTTC. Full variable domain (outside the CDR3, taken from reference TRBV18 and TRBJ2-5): NAGVMQNPRHLVRRRGQEARLRCSPMKGHSHVYWYRQLPEEGLKFMVYLQKENIIDESGMPKERFSAEFPKEGPSILRIQQVVRGDSAAYFCASSPTSGSTGTQYFGPGTRLLVL.

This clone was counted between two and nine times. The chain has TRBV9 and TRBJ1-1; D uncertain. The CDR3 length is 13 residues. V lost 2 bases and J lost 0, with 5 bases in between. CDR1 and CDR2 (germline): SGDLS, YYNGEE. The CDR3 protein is CASSVQMNTEAFF. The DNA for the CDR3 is TGTGCCAGCAGCGTTCAGATGAACACTGAAGCTTTCTTT. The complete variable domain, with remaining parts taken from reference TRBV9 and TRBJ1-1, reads DSGVTQTPKHLITATGQRVTLRCSPRSGDLSVYWYQQSLDQGLQFLIQYYNGEERAKGNILERFSAQQFPDLHSELNLSSLELGDSALYFCASSVQMNTEAFFGQGTRLTVV.

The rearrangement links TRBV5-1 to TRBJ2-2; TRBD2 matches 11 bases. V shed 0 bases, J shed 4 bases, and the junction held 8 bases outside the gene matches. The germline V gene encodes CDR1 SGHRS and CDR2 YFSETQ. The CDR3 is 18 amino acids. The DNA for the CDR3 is TGCGCCAGCAGCTTGGAAGGTAGCGGGAGGGCCGGCACCGGGGAGCTGTTTTTT. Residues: CASSLEGSGRAGTGELFF.

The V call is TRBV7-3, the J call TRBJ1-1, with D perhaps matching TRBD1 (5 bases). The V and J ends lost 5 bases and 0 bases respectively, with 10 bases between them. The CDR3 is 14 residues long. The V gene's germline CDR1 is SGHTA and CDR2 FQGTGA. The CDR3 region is CASSPPGLNTEAFF. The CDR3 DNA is TGTGCCAGCAGCCCGCCAGGGTTGAACACTGAAGCTTTCTTT.

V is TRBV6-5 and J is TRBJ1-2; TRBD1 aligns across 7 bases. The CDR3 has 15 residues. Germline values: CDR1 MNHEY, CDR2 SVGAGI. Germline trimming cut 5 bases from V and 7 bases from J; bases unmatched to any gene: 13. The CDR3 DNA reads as TGTGCCAGCAGTACCTCCGGGACAGTATACGGTGGCTACACCTTC. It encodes CASSTSGTVYGGYTF.

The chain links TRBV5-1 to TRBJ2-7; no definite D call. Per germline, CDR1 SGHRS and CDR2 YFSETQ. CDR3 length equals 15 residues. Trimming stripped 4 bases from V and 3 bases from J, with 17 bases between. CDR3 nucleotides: TGCGCCAGCAGCCAGGATTCCGGGCACTACTACGAGCAGTACTTC. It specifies CASSQDSGHYYEQYF.

CDR3 sequence reads: CASSPDPTGKDTQYF. CDR3 in DNA: TGTGCCAGCAGCCCAGACCCGACAGGGAAGGATACGCAGTATTTT. V and J are TRBV5-4 and TRBJ2-3; 7 nucleotides line up with TRBD1. J lost 6 bases, V lost 4 bases, and 11 bases had no gene match. The V gene's germline CDR1 is SGHNT and CDR2 YYREEE (reference sequence). This CDR3 has 15 residues.

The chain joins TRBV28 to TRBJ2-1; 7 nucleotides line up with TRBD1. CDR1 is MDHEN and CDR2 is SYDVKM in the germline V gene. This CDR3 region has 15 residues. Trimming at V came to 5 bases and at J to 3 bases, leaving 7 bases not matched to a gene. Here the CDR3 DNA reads TGTGCCAGCAGTGCGCGCCGGGACAGCTACAATGAGCAGTTCTTC. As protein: CASSARRDSYNEQFF.

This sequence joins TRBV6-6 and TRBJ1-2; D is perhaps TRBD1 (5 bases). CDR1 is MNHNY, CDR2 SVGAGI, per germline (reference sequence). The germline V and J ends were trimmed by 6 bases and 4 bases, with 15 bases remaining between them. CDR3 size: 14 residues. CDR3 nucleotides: TGTGCCAGCAGGCAAACGGGGGGTAGCTATGGCTACACCTTC. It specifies CASRQTGGSYGYTF.

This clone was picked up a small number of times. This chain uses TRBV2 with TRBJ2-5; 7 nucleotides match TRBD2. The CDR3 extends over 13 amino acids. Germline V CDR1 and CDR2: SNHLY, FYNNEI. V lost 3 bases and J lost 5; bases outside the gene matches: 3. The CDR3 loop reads CASSDDSGETQYF. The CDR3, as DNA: TGTGCCAGCAGTGATGATAGCGGGGAGACCCAGTACTTC. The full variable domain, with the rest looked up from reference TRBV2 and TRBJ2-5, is EPEVTQTPSHQVTQMGQEVILRCVPISNHLYFYWYRQILGQKVEFLVSFYNNEISEKSEIFDDQFSVERPDGSNFTLKIRSTKLEDSAMYFCASSDDSGETQYFGPGTRLLVL.

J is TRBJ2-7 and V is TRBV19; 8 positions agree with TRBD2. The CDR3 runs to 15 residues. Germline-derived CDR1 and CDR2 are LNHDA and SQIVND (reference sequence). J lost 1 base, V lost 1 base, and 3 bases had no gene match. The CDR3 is CASSIASGSSYEQYF. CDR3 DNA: TGTGCCAGTAGTATAGCCAGCGGGAGTTCCTACGAGCAGTACTTC. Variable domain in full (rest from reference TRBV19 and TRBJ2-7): DGGITQSPKYLFRKEGQNVTLSCEQNLNHDAMYWYRQDPGQGLRLIYYSQIVNDFQKGDIAEGYSVSREKKESFPLTVTSAQKNPTAFYLCASSIASGSSYEQYFGPGTRLTVT.

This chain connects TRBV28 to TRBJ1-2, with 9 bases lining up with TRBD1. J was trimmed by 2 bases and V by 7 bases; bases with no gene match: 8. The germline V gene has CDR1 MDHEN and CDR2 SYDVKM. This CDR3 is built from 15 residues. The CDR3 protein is CASTSGGQGNYGYTF. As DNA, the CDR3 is TGTGCCAGCACCTCGGGGGGACAGGGCAACTATGGCTACACCTTC.

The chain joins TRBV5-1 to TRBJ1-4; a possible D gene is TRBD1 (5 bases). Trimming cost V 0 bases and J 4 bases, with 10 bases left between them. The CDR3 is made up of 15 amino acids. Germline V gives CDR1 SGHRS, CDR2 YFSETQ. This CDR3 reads CASSLEGADNEKLFF. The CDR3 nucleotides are TGCGCCAGCAGCTTGGAAGGGGCTGATAATGAAAAACTGTTTTTT.

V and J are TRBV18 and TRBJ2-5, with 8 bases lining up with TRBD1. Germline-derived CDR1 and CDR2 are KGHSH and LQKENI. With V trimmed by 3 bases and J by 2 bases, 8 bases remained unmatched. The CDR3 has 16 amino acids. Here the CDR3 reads CASSPLRTGPQETQYF. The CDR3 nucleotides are TGTGCCAGCTCACCCCTAAGGACAGGGCCTCAAGAGACCCAGTACTTC.

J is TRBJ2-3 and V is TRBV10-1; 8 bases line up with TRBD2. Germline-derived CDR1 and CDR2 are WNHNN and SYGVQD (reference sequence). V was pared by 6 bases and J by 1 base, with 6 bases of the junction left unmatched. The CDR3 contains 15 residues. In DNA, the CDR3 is TGCGCCAGCAGAGCCGGGACTAGGGGCACAGATACGCAGTATTTT. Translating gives CASRAGTRGTDTQYF.

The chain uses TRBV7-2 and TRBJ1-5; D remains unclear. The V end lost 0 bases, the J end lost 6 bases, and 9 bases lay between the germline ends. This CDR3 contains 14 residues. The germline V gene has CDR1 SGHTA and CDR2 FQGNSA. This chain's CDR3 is CASSLASWGQPQHF. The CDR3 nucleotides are TGTGCCAGCAGCTTAGCGTCTTGGGGTCAGCCCCAGCATTTT.

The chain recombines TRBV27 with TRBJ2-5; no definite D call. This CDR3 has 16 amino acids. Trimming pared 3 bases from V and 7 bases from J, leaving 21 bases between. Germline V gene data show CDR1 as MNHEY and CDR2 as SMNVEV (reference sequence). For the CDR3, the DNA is TGTGCCAGCAGTTTCACTTTCCCATCGCGGCCCGGGACCCAGTACTTC. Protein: CASSFTFPSRPGTQYF.

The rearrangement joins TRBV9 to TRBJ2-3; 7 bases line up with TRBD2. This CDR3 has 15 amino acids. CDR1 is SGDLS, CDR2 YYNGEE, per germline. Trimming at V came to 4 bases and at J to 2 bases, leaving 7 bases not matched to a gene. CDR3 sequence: CASSLRGDLTDTQYF. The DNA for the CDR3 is TGTGCCAGCAGCCTTCGGGGGGACCTCACAGATACGCAGTATTTT.

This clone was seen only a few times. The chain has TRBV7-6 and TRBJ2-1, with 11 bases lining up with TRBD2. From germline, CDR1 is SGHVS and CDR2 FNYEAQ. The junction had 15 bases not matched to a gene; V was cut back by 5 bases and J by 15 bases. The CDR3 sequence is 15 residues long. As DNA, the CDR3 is TGTGCCAGCAGCATCGTGGTAGCGGGAGGGCCAACCTTGTTCTTC. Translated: CASSIVVAGGPTLFF.

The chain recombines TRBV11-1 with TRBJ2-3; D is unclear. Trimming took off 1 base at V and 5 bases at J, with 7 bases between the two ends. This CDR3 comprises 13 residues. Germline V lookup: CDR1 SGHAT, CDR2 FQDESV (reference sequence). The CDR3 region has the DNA TGTGCCAGCAGCTTAGATGGGGTAGATACGCAGTATTTT. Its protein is CASSLDGVDTQYF.

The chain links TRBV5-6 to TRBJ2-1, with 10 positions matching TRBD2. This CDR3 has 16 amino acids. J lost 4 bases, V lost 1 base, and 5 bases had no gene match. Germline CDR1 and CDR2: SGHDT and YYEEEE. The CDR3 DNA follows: TGTGCCAGCAGCTTGACGGGACTAGCGTGGTACAATGAGCAGTTCTTC. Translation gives CASSLTGLAWYNEQFF.

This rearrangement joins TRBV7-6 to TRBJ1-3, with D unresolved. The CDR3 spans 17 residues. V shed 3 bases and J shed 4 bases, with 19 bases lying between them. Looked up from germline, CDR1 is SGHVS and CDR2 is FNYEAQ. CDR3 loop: CASSLMAAAVSGNTIYF. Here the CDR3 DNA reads TGTGCCAGCAGCTTGATGGCGGCCGCGGTGTCGGGAAACACCATATATTTT.

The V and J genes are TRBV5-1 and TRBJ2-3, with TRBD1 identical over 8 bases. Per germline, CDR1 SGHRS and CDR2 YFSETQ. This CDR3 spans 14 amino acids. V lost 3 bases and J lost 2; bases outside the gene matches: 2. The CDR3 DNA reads TGCGCCAGCAGCTCGACAGGGGTCACAGATACGCAGTATTTT. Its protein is CASSSTGVTDTQYF.

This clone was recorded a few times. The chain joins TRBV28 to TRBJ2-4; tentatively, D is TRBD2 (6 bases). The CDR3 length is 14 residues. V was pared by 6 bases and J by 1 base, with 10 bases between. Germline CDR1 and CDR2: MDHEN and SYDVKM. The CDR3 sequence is CASSLGGAKNIQYF. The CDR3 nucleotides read TGTGCCAGCAGCCTCGGGGGTGCCAAAAACATTCAGTACTTC.

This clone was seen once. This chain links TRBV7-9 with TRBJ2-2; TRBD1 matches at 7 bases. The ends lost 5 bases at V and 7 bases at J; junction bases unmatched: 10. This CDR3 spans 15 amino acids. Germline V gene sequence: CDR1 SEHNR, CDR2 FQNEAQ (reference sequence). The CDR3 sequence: CASSNTQGWNGELFF. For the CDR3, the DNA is TGTGCCAGCAGCAACACACAGGGGTGGAACGGGGAGCTGTTTTTT.

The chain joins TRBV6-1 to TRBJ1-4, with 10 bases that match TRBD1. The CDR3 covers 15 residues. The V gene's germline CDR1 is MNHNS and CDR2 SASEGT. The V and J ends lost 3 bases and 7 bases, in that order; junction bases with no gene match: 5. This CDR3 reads CASSDMGTGVEKLFF. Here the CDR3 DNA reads TGTGCCAGCAGTGATATGGGGACAGGGGTTGAAAAACTGTTTTTT.

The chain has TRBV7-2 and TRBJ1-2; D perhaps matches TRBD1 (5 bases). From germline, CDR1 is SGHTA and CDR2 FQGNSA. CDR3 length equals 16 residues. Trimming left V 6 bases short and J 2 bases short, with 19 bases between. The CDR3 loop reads CASSWGSDWGNYGYTF. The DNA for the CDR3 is TGTGCCAGCAGTTGGGGTTCGGATTGGGGGAACTATGGCTACACCTTC.